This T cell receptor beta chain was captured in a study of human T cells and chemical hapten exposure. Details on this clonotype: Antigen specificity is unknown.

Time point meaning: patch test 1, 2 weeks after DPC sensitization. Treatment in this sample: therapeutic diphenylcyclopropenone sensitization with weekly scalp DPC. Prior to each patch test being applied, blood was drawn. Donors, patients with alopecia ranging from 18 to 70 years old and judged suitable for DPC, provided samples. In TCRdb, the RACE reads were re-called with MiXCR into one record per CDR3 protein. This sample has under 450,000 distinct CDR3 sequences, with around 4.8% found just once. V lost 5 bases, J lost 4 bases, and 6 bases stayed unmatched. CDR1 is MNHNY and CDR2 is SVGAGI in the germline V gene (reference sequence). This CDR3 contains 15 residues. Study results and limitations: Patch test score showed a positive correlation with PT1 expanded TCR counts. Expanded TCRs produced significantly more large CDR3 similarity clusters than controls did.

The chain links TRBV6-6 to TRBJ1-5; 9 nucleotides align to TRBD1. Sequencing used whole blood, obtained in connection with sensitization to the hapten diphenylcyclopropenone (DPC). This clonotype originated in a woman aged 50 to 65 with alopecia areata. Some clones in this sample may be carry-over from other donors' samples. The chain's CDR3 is CASSGGQGFNQPQHF. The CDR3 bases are TGTGCCAGCAGTGGGGGACAGGGTTTTAATCAGCCCCAGCATTTT.